A selection of T cell receptor beta chains follows, all from one sample in a study of cytomegalovirus exposure and HLA in healthy donors. Sequencing used immunoSEQ multiplex PCR; TCRdb keeps in-frame clones, though not all of them. The sample lists 200,000 or so clones; approximately 87% were seen once. The sequenced material came from PBMCs. The receptors were sampled from a woman aged 18-29 years in good health and CMV-seronegative. Each CDR3 is given with its conserved first and last residue. Fields, in order: V gene, CDR3 length, J gene, clone size, D gene, CDR3 protein, CDR3 DNA. D genes are given only for firm matches. Clone sizes are given selectively: once, few, many, or a class where the clone is expanded.

V gene: TRBV6-5; CDR3 length: 15; J gene: TRBJ2-7; clone size: .; D gene: .; CDR3 protein: CASSYSGTFTEKQYF; CDR3 DNA: TGTGCCAGCAGTTACTCAGGGACATTCACCGAGAAGCAGTACTTC
V gene: TRBV6-6; CDR3 length: 15; J gene: TRBJ2-1; clone size: .; D gene: TRBD2; CDR3 protein: CASSKLAGGLNEQFF; CDR3 DNA: TGTGCCAGCAGTAAACTAGCGGGGGGGCTCAATGAGCAGTTCTTC
V gene: TRBV6-1; CDR3 length: 14; J gene: TRBJ2-2; clone size: once; D gene: .; CDR3 protein: CASSEGQLTGELFF; CDR3 DNA: TGTGCCAGCAGTGAAGGGCAGCTGACCGGGGAGCTGTTTTTT
V gene: TRBV7-6; CDR3 length: 18; J gene: TRBJ2-3; clone size: .; D gene: TRBD2; CDR3 protein: CASSPTWRERLGTDTQYF; CDR3 DNA: TGTGCCAGCAGCCCAACGTGGCGGGAGAGACTCGGCACAGATACGCAGTATTTT
V gene: TRBV6-8; CDR3 length: 18; J gene: TRBJ2-6; clone size: .; D gene: TRBD1; CDR3 protein: CASSYSRTGLSGANVLTF; CDR3 DNA: TGTGCCAGCAGTTACTCTCGGACAGGCCTCTCTGGGGCCAACGTCCTGACTTTC
V gene: TRBV5-8; CDR3 length: 13; J gene: TRBJ1-2; clone size: .; D gene: TRBD1; CDR3 protein: CASSLQGIHGYTF; CDR3 DNA: TGTGCCAGCAGCTTACAGGGGATTCATGGCTACACCTTC
V gene: TRBV27; CDR3 length: 13; J gene: TRBJ2-1; clone size: .; D gene: TRBD2; CDR3 protein: CASSLASGTEQFF; CDR3 DNA: TGTGCCAGCAGTTTGGCTAGCGGGACTGAGCAGTTCTTC
V gene: TRBV2; CDR3 length: 16; J gene: TRBJ1-5; clone size: .; D gene: TRBD1; CDR3 protein: CASSEEGQGKNQPQHF; CDR3 DNA: TGTGCCAGCAGTGAGGAGGGACAGGGGAAGAATCAGCCCCAGCATTTT
V gene: TRBV10-2; CDR3 length: 14; J gene: TRBJ2-5; clone size: once; D gene: .; CDR3 protein: CASSESPPQETQYF; CDR3 DNA: TGCGCCAGCAGTGAGTCCCCCCCTCAAGAGACCCAGTACTTC
V gene: TRBV18; CDR3 length: 17; J gene: TRBJ2-7; clone size: .; D gene: TRBD1; CDR3 protein: CASSPRPGTGPLDEQYF; CDR3 DNA: TGTGCCAGCTCGCCCCGCCCCGGGACAGGGCCTTTGGATGAGCAGTACTTC
V gene: TRBV6-5; CDR3 length: 14; J gene: TRBJ2-7; clone size: .; D gene: TRBD1; CDR3 protein: CASSPGTDTYEQYF; CDR3 DNA: TGTGCCAGCAGCCCCGGGACAGATACCTACGAGCAGTACTTC
V gene: TRBV2; CDR3 length: 14; J gene: TRBJ2-5; clone size: .; D gene: .; CDR3 protein: CASRARAVGETQYF; CDR3 DNA: TGTGCCAGCAGGGCCAGGGCCGTTGGAGAGACCCAGTACTTC
V gene: TRBV6-9; CDR3 length: 16; J gene: TRBJ1-6; clone size: few; D gene: TRBD1; CDR3 protein: CASRTGGSWDNSPLHF; CDR3 DNA: TGTGCCAGCCGTACAGGGGGCAGTTGGGATAATTCACCCCTCCACTTT
V gene: TRBV2; CDR3 length: 12; J gene: TRBJ2-1; clone size: .; D gene: TRBD2; CDR3 protein: CASGGDSNEQFF; CDR3 DNA: TGTGCCAGCGGGGGGGACTCCAATGAGCAGTTCTTC
V gene: TRBV27; CDR3 length: 16; J gene: TRBJ2-3; clone size: .; D gene: TRBD2; CDR3 protein: CASSSLAGAPIYTQYF; CDR3 DNA: TGTGCCAGCAGTTCCCTAGCGGGAGCCCCGATATATACGCAGTATTTT
V gene: TRBV7-8; CDR3 length: 15; J gene: TRBJ2-7; clone size: .; D gene: TRBD2; CDR3 protein: CASSLVGGSGYEQYF; CDR3 DNA: TGTGCCAGCAGCTTAGTCGGCGGGAGTGGTTACGAGCAGTACTTC
V gene: TRBV6-1; CDR3 length: 15; J gene: TRBJ1-5; clone size: few; D gene: .; CDR3 protein: CASSAPGASNQPQHF; CDR3 DNA: TGTGCCAGCAGTGCCCCGGGGGCTAGCAATCAGCCCCAGCATTTT
V gene: TRBV28; CDR3 length: 13; J gene: TRBJ2-7; clone size: .; D gene: .; CDR3 protein: CASGRPSSYEQYF; CDR3 DNA: TGTGCCAGCGGTCGGCCGAGCTCCTACGAGCAGTACTTC
V gene: TRBV29-1; CDR3 length: 13; J gene: TRBJ1-2; clone size: .; D gene: .; CDR3 protein: CSVGPETLYGYTF; CDR3 DNA: TGCAGCGTTGGACCCGAGACCCTCTATGGCTACACCTTC
V gene: TRBV2; CDR3 length: 15; J gene: TRBJ2-1; clone size: once; D gene: .; CDR3 protein: CASRAGQSSYNEQFF; CDR3 DNA: TGTGCCAGCAGGGCCGGACAGAGCTCCTACAATGAGCAGTTCTTC
V gene: TRBV29-1; CDR3 length: 13; J gene: TRBJ1-2; clone size: .; D gene: .; CDR3 protein: CSVESIRAYGYTF; CDR3 DNA: TGCAGCGTTGAGAGTATAAGGGCCTATGGCTACACCTTC
V gene: TRBV2; CDR3 length: 14; J gene: TRBJ1-4; clone size: .; D gene: .; CDR3 protein: CASSPFTTNEKLFF; CDR3 DNA: TGTGCCAGCAGTCCTTTCACCACTAATGAAAAACTGTTTTTT
V gene: TRBV27; CDR3 length: 15; J gene: TRBJ1-1; clone size: .; D gene: TRBD1; CDR3 protein: CASSFGTVKDTEAFF; CDR3 DNA: TGTGCCAGCAGTTTCGGGACAGTGAAAGACACTGAAGCTTTCTTT
V gene: TRBV27; CDR3 length: 13; J gene: TRBJ1-1; clone size: once; D gene: .; CDR3 protein: CASSWGRQPEAFF; CDR3 DNA: TGTGCCAGCAGTTGGGGTCGACAGCCCGAAGCTTTCTTT
V gene: TRBV6-1; CDR3 length: 16; J gene: TRBJ1-3; clone size: .; D gene: .; CDR3 protein: CASSERADRHGNTIYF; CDR3 DNA: TGTGCCAGCAGTGAACGGGCGGACCGGCATGGAAACACCATATATTTT
V gene: TRBV23-1; CDR3 length: 15; J gene: TRBJ2-7; clone size: .; D gene: .; CDR3 protein: CASSCAGQPAYEQYF; CDR3 DNA: TGCGCCAGCAGTTGTGCGGGACAACCGGCTTACGAGCAGTACTTC
V gene: TRBV18; CDR3 length: 14; J gene: TRBJ1-5; clone size: .; D gene: .; CDR3 protein: CASSPRESNQPQHF; CDR3 DNA: TGTGCCAGCTCACCACGGGAAAGCAATCAGCCCCAGCATTTT
V gene: TRBV28; CDR3 length: 13; J gene: TRBJ2-7; clone size: .; D gene: .; CDR3 protein: CASSLGGGSEQYF; CDR3 DNA: TGTGCCAGCAGTTTAGGGGGGGGCTCCGAGCAGTACTTC
V gene: TRBV4-1; CDR3 length: 15; J gene: TRBJ1-5; clone size: .; D gene: TRBD1; CDR3 protein: CASSLTGQGDQPQHF; CDR3 DNA: TGCGCCAGCAGCCTTACTGGACAGGGAGATCAGCCCCAGCATTTT
V gene: TRBV11-3; CDR3 length: 14; J gene: TRBJ2-1; clone size: .; D gene: TRBD2; CDR3 protein: CASSRSGSFNEQFF; CDR3 DNA: TGTGCCAGCAGCAGAAGCGGGAGTTTTAATGAGCAGTTCTTC
V gene: TRBV29-1; CDR3 length: 13; J gene: TRBJ1-1; clone size: .; D gene: .; CDR3 protein: CSVLGGEGTEAFF; CDR3 DNA: TGCAGCGTTTTGGGAGGGGAGGGGACTGAAGCTTTCTTT
V gene: TRBV18; CDR3 length: 14; J gene: TRBJ1-6; clone size: few; D gene: TRBD1; CDR3 protein: CASSMGQLNSPLHF; CDR3 DNA: TGTGCCAGCTCAATGGGACAGTTGAATTCACCCCTCCACTTT
V gene: TRBV30; CDR3 length: 16; J gene: TRBJ1-2; clone size: .; D gene: TRBD1; CDR3 protein: CAWLTTGTGGLSGYTF; CDR3 DNA: TGTGCCTGGCTTACCACCGGGACAGGGGGACTATCTGGCTACACCTTC
V gene: TRBV18; CDR3 length: 14; J gene: TRBJ1-6; clone size: .; D gene: .; CDR3 protein: CASSPAQGNSPLHF; CDR3 DNA: TGTGCCAGCTCCCCAGCCCAGGGGAATTCACCCCTCCACTTT
V gene: TRBV18; CDR3 length: 14; J gene: TRBJ2-1; clone size: once; D gene: TRBD2; CDR3 protein: CASSPGGESDEQFF; CDR3 DNA: TGTGCCAGCTCACCCGGGGGGGAGAGCGACGAGCAGTTCTTC
V gene: TRBV7-2; CDR3 length: 14; J gene: TRBJ2-4; clone size: .; D gene: TRBD1; CDR3 protein: CASSSGQGPNIQYF; CDR3 DNA: TGTGCCAGCAGCTCCGGACAGGGCCCAAACATTCAGTACTTC
V gene: TRBV27; CDR3 length: 15; J gene: TRBJ2-2; clone size: .; D gene: .; CDR3 protein: CASSLSSGPPGELFF; CDR3 DNA: TGTGCCAGCAGTTTATCGAGCGGTCCCCCCGGGGAGCTGTTTTTT
V gene: TRBV5-4; CDR3 length: 16; J gene: TRBJ2-6; clone size: .; D gene: .; CDR3 protein: CASSRLGSSGANVLTF; CDR3 DNA: TGTGCCAGCAGTCGCCTAGGGAGCTCTGGGGCCAACGTCCTGACTTTC
V gene: TRBV11-3; CDR3 length: 14; J gene: TRBJ2-7; clone size: .; D gene: .; CDR3 protein: CASSLGGNSYEQYF; CDR3 DNA: TGTGCCAGCAGCTTAGGGGGGAATTCCTACGAGCAGTACTTC
V gene: TRBV27; CDR3 length: 16; J gene: TRBJ2-7; clone size: .; D gene: TRBD2; CDR3 protein: CASSLSGLAGNYEQYF; CDR3 DNA: TGTGCCAGCAGTTTATCAGGGCTAGCGGGGAACTACGAGCAGTACTTC
V gene: TRBV2; CDR3 length: 14; J gene: TRBJ2-4; clone size: .; D gene: .; CDR3 protein: CASSDLLAKNIQYF; CDR3 DNA: TGTGCCAGCAGTGATTTGTTAGCCAAAAACATTCAGTACTTC
V gene: TRBV5-4; CDR3 length: 14; J gene: TRBJ2-7; clone size: once; D gene: TRBD1; CDR3 protein: CASSEDRGVYEQYF; CDR3 DNA: TGTGCCAGCAGCGAGGACAGGGGGGTCTACGAGCAGTACTTC
V gene: TRBV11-2; CDR3 length: 17; J gene: TRBJ2-2; clone size: .; D gene: TRBD2; CDR3 protein: CASSPRLAGAGTGELFF; CDR3 DNA: TGTGCCAGCAGCCCGCGACTAGCGGGAGCCGGGACCGGGGAGCTGTTTTTT
V gene: TRBV5-4; CDR3 length: 16; J gene: TRBJ1-1; clone size: .; D gene: .; CDR3 protein: CASSLGATGLNTEAFF; CDR3 DNA: TGTGCCAGCAGCTTGGGGGCCACAGGCTTGAACACTGAAGCTTTCTTT
V gene: TRBV14; CDR3 length: 16; J gene: TRBJ2-7; clone size: .; D gene: .; CDR3 protein: CASSLGYPGQQYEQYF; CDR3 DNA: TGTGCCAGCAGCCTTGGTTACCCCGGACAGCAGTACGAGCAGTACTTC
V gene: TRBV6-6; CDR3 length: 14; J gene: TRBJ1-2; clone size: .; D gene: .; CDR3 protein: CASILTGLDYGYTF; CDR3 DNA: TGTGCCAGCATTTTAACAGGGTTAGACTATGGCTACACCTTC
V gene: TRBV13; CDR3 length: 15; J gene: TRBJ2-7; clone size: .; D gene: TRBD2; CDR3 protein: CASSEGLAGAYEQYF; CDR3 DNA: TGTGCCAGCAGCGAGGGACTAGCGGGAGCCTACGAGCAGTACTTC
V gene: TRBV6-1; CDR3 length: 12; J gene: TRBJ1-2; clone size: .; D gene: .; CDR3 protein: CASSGQNYGYTF; CDR3 DNA: TGTGCCAGCAGTGGACAGAACTATGGCTACACCTTC
V gene: TRBV6-4; CDR3 length: 17; J gene: TRBJ2-3; clone size: .; D gene: TRBD2; CDR3 protein: CASSEPGLAGRTDTQYF; CDR3 DNA: TGTGCCAGCAGTGAGCCGGGACTAGCGGGTCGGACAGATACGCAGTATTTT
V gene: TRBV29-1; CDR3 length: 12; J gene: TRBJ1-2; clone size: once; D gene: .; CDR3 protein: CSVSGTNYGYTF; CDR3 DNA: TGCAGCGTATCCGGGACTAACTATGGCTACACCTTC
V gene: TRBV5-1; CDR3 length: 16; J gene: TRBJ2-2; clone size: .; D gene: TRBD2; CDR3 protein: CASSLGTGGNTGELFF; CDR3 DNA: TGCGCCAGCAGCTTGGGGACGGGAGGAAACACCGGGGAGCTGTTTTTT
V gene: TRBV9; CDR3 length: 14; J gene: TRBJ1-5; clone size: once; D gene: .; CDR3 protein: CASSLGGPNQPQHF; CDR3 DNA: TGTGCCAGCAGCCTCGGGGGACCGAACCAGCCCCAGCATTTT
V gene: TRBV5-1; CDR3 length: 14; J gene: TRBJ1-1; clone size: .; D gene: .; CDR3 protein: CASSTLAMNTEAFF; CDR3 DNA: TGCGCCAGCAGCACGTTAGCCATGAACACTGAAGCTTTCTTT
V gene: TRBV11-2; CDR3 length: 15; J gene: TRBJ2-5; clone size: .; D gene: .; CDR3 protein: CASSYPWAGRETQYF; CDR3 DNA: TGTGCCAGCAGCTATCCTTGGGCCGGCCGGGAGACCCAGTACTTC
V gene: TRBV6-6; CDR3 length: 16; J gene: TRBJ1-5; clone size: .; D gene: TRBD1; CDR3 protein: CASSTPDRAAYQPQHF; CDR3 DNA: TGTGCCAGCAGTACTCCCGACAGGGCCGCGTACCAGCCCCAGCATTTT
V gene: TRBV28; CDR3 length: 14; J gene: TRBJ2-4; clone size: .; D gene: TRBD2; CDR3 protein: CASSLEAGGNIQYF; CDR3 DNA: TGTGCCAGCAGTTTAGAGGCGGGGGGAAACATTCAGTACTTC
V gene: TRBV29-1; CDR3 length: 13; J gene: TRBJ2-5; clone size: .; D gene: .; CDR3 protein: CSAEGQVRETQYF; CDR3 DNA: TGCAGCGCCGAGGGGCAGGTTCGGGAGACCCAGTACTTC
V gene: TRBV30; CDR3 length: 13; J gene: TRBJ2-7; clone size: .; D gene: TRBD2; CDR3 protein: CAWSVTSGYEQYF; CDR3 DNA: TGTGCCTGGAGTGTGACTAGCGGATACGAGCAGTACTTC